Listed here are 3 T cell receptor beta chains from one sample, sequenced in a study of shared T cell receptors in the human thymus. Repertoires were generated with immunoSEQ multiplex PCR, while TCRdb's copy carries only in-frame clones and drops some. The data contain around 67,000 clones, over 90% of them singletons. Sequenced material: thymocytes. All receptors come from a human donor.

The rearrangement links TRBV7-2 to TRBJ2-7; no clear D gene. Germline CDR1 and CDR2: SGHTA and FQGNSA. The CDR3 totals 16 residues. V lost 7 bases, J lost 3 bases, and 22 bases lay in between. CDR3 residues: CASTSPQTDPHYEQYF. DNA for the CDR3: TGTGCCAGCACTTCTCCCCAGACCGACCCGCACTACGAGCAGTACTTC.

In DNA, the CDR3 is TGTGCCAGCAGTAGAGGGCTAATCTCTGGAAACACCATATATTTT. Amino acids: CASSRGLISGNTIYF. This chain connects TRBV28 to TRBJ1-3; the D is unclear. Germline CDR1 is MDHEN and CDR2 is SYDVKM. The CDR3 consists of 15 residues. With 5 bases removed from V and 0 bases from J, the gap between germline ends came to 11 bases. The full variable domain, its missing parts supplied by reference TRBV28 and TRBJ1-3, is DVKVTQSSRYLVKRTGEKVFLECVQDMDHENMFWYRQDPGLGLRLIYFSYDVKMKEKGDIPEGYSVSREKKERFSLILESASTNQTSMYLCASSRGLISGNTIYFGEGSWLTVV.

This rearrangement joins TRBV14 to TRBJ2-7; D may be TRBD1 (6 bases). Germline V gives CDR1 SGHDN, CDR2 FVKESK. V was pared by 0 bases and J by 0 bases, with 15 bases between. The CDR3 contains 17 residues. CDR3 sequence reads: CASSQEGRDTSSYEQYF. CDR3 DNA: TGTGCCAGCAGCCAAGAGGGCCGGGACACGAGCTCCTACGAGCAGTACTTC.